A single TCR beta chain is shown here with its context. Its matching antigen is unknown. The CDR3 consists of 12 residues. V was pared by 5 bases and J by 3 bases, with 8 bases between. The germline CDR1 and CDR2 sequences are PRHDT and FYEKMQ (reference sequence). PCR involved 60 Vbeta and 13 Jbeta primers. Only in-frame clones appear in the TCRdb table, and some are missing; sequencing was by immunoSEQ multiplex PCR. The table lists some 130,000 clones, just over 70% of them singletons. This specimen comes from a study of cytomegalovirus exposure and HLA in healthy donors. Study-wide context: The study placed about 86% of its approximately 360 genotyped donors in the Caucasian-associated ancestry cluster.

Overall study results and limits: A prior analysis recorded that most TCR beta V segments were productive about 90% or about 30% of the time. The study listed 164 cytomegalovirus-associated TCR beta chains. Reports credit the classifier with highly specific, highly sensitive diagnosis of cytomegalovirus status.

The TCR originated in a woman aged 55 to 70 in good health and CMV-seropositive. The specimen was PBMCs. The V gene is TRBV13, the J gene TRBJ2-7; maybe TRBD1 (6 bases). The CDR3 is CASSADSYEQYF. CDR3 DNA: TGTGCCAGCAGCGCGGACAGCTACGAGCAGTACTTC. Full variable domain (outside the CDR3, taken from reference TRBV13 and TRBJ2-7): AAGVIQSPRHLIKEKRETATLKCYPIPRHDTVYWYQQGPGQDPQFLISFYEKMQSDKGSIPDRFSAQQFSDYHSELNMSSLELGDSALYFCASSADSYEQYFGPGTRLTVT.